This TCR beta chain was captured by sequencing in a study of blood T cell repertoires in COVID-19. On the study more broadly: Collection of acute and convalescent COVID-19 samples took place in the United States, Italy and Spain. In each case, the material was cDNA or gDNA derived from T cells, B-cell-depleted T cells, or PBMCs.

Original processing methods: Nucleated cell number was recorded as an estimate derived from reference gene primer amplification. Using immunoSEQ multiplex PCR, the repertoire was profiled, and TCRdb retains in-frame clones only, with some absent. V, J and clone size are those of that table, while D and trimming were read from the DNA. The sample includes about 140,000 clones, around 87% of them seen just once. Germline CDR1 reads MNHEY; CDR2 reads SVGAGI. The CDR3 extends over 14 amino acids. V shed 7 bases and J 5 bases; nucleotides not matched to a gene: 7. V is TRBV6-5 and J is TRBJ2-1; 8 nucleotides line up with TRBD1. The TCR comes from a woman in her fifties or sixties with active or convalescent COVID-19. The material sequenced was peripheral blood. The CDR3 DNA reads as TGTGCCAGCACCCAGACAGGGGCCCACAATGAGCAGTTCTTC. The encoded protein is CASTQTGAHNEQFF.